Many counts were recorded for the clone carrying this T cell receptor (beta chain). The data are from a study of metastatic and nonmetastatic thyroid tumors. Germline V lookup: CDR1 SGHNT, CDR2 YYREEE (reference sequence). CDR3 size: 16 residues. The junction had 7 bases not matched to a gene; V was cut back by 6 bases and J by 3 bases. No treatment of any kind had been given to any patient before thyroid surgery. Using MiXCR, TCRdb reanalyzed the PCR reads. The sample records 17,000 or so clones, roughly a fifth being singletons. Sequencing was performed on tumor tissue. The TCR originated in a female donor with papillary thyroid cancer or a benign thyroid nodule (not recorded which). Some clones in this sample may be carry-over from other donors' samples. The V gene is TRBV5-4, the J gene TRBJ2-2; the match to TRBD1 covers 11 bases. The CDR3 loop is CASTSGQGAYTGELFF. CDR3 sequence (DNA): TGTGCCAGCACCTCCGGACAGGGGGCATACACCGGGGAGCTGTTTTTT.